The T cell receptor (beta chain) described here comes from a study of CD8+ T cells in alopecia areata. On the study more broadly: Patients in the treated group were given tofacitinib by mouth, 5 to 10 mg twice a day. Tofacitinib ran 6 to 18 months, followed by 6 months off drug. The study, taken as a whole, reports: Compared with normal scalp, lesional scalp had higher clonality and more expanded CD8+ clones.

As to treatment: oral pan-JAK inhibitor, 5-10 mg twice daily. In alopecia areata patients, both lesional scalp punch biopsies and peripheral blood were collected. Once RNA had been extracted, it was reverse transcribed into cDNA to act as the sequencing template. Sequenced by immunoSEQ multiplex PCR; TCRdb stores in-frame clones only, minus some. The repertoire holds about 180,000 clones, with about 61% as singletons. With regard to this clone: Its antigen is currently unknown.

This receptor was taken from a human donor with alopecia areata. The material was CD4+ T cells sorted from blood, obtained between weeks 55 and 65, from a patient treated with tofacitinib.

The CDR3 region is CASSQAGQGNTEAFF. In DNA, the CDR3 is TGTGCCAGCAGCCAAGCCGGACAGGGGAACACTGAAGCTTTCTTT. This chain joins TRBV4-2 and TRBJ1-1; TRBD1 agrees at 8 bases. The CDR3 consists of 15 residues. CDR1 and CDR2 (germline): LGHNA, YNFKEQ. The V gene end was trimmed by 1 base and the J gene end by 1 base; junction bases not matched to a gene: 2.